This T cell receptor beta chain was sequenced for a study of cytotoxic CD8 clonotypes in ibrutinib-treated CLL. Notes on the study in general: The study found baseline clonality above age-matched healthy donors, tracking circulating CD8+ T-cell counts. Before falling back toward baseline at progression, clonality had risen at the time of ibrutinib response.

Only in-frame clones appear in the TCRdb table, and some are missing; sequencing was by immunoSEQ multiplex PCR. This table holds approximately 350,000 clones, around 66% found once. To note about this clone: Its antigen remains unknown.

The germline V and J ends were trimmed by 5 bases and 4 bases, with 10 bases remaining between them. Germline loops: CDR1 SQVTM, CDR2 ANQGSEA. This CDR3 contains 12 residues. The starting material was PBMCs, obtained after 36 months of ibrutinib treatment. This receptor was taken from a human donor with chronic lymphocytic leukemia. This rearrangement joins TRBV29-1 to TRBJ2-3, with D perhaps TRBD1 or TRBD2 (5 bases each). Written as DNA, the CDR3 is TGCAGCGTTATCGGGGCATCAGATACGCAGTATTTT. Translation gives CSVIGASDTQYF.